One and the same sample provided the 21 T cell receptor beta chains below, sequenced in a study of beta chain features in type 1 diabetes. Every isolated RNA sample was fully reverse transcribed, so sequencing captured expressed TCRB transcripts. Produced via immunoSEQ multiplex PCR; TCRdb's table is partial and in-frame only. The sample consists of around 240,000 clones, roughly two thirds of them appearing once. Sequencing was carried out using naive CD4+ T cells from blood. Receptor source: a man in his thirties or forties in good health.

This chain links TRBV9 with TRBJ1-3; D is unclear. CDR3 size: 13 residues. The germline CDR1 and CDR2 sequences are SGDLS and YYNGEE. V lost 4 bases, J lost 4 bases, and 9 bases lay in between. The CDR3, as DNA: TGTGCCAGCAGCTTAGAGGAGGGAAACACCATATATTTT. This encodes CASSLEEGNTIYF.

The genes are TRBV7-2 and TRBJ2-4; TRBD1 matches at 7 bases. Germline assignment: CDR1 SGHTA and CDR2 FQGNSA. The CDR3 is 15 amino acids. Trimming at V came to 7 bases and at J to 0 bases, leaving 6 bases not matched to a gene. CDR3 protein: CASIKGAGAKNIQYF. The CDR3, as DNA: TGTGCCAGCATCAAGGGGGCGGGAGCCAAAAACATTCAGTACTTC. The full variable domain, in which reference TRBV7-2 and TRBJ2-4 provide the parts outside the CDR3, is GAGVSQSPSNKVTEKGKDVELRCDPISGHTALYWYRQSLGQGLEFLIYFQGNSAPDKSGLPSDRFSAERTGGSVSTLTIQRTQQEDSAVYLCASIKGAGAKNIQYFGAGTRLSVL.

The chain combines TRBV7-9 with TRBJ2-5; D gene ambiguous. The CDR3 contains 12 residues. Germline V lookup: CDR1 SEHNR, CDR2 FQNEAQ (reference sequence). Trimming shortened V by 3 bases and J by 5 bases, and 7 bases separated the two germline ends. CDR3 region: CASSLDGETQYF. The CDR3 DNA reads as TGTGCCAGCAGCTTGGATGGGGAGACCCAGTACTTC.

Of note for this clone: Other DNA sequences in this sample translate to the same CDR3. V is TRBV29-1 and J is TRBJ2-5; no clear D. This CDR3 region has 10 residues. V was trimmed by 5 bases and J by 2 bases, leaving 3 bases between them. In germline, CDR1 is SQVTM, CDR2 ANQGSEA. CDR3 in amino acids: CSVQQETQYF. CDR3 DNA: TGCAGCGTTCAACAAGAGACCCAGTACTTC. Full variable domain (remainder filled in from reference TRBV29-1 and TRBJ2-5): SAVISQKPSRDICQRGTSLTIQCQVDSQVTMMFWYRQQPGQSLTLIATANQGSEATYESGFVIDKFPISRPNLTFSTLTVSNMSPEDSSIYLCSVQQETQYFGPGTRLLVL.

This chain connects TRBV30 to TRBJ1-1; 8 positions match TRBD1. Germline V gives CDR1 GTSNPN, CDR2 SVGIG (reference sequence). J lost 7 bases, V lost 5 bases, and 9 bases had no gene match. This CDR3 spans 13 amino acids. CDR3 DNA sequence: TGTGCCTGGGGAGGGACAGGCCAATTTGAAGCTTTCTTT. This translates into CAWGGTGQFEAFF. Complete variable domain (other parts from reference TRBV30 and TRBJ1-1): SQTIHQWPATLVQPVGSPLSLECTVEGTSNPNLYWYRQAAGRGLQLLFYSVGIGQISSEVPQNLSASRPQDRQFILSSKKLLLSDSGFYLCAWGGTGQFEAFFGQGTRLTVV.

This chain links TRBV23-1 with TRBJ2-7, with TRBD1 identical over 12 bases. TRBV23-1 is an ORF, with its function uncertain. CDR3 length equals 15 residues. Trimming took 8 bases from V and 4 from J; bases not matched to a gene: 9. CDR3: CASSPGTGGLYEQYF. CDR3 sequence (DNA): TGCGCCAGCTCGCCCGGGACAGGGGGCTTGTACGAGCAGTACTTC.

The chain carries TRBV30 and TRBJ2-1; no clear D. Trimming left V 2 bases short and J 7 bases short, with 9 bases between. CDR3 size: 12 residues. Germline V gene lookup returns CDR1 GTSNPN and CDR2 SVGIG (reference sequence). The DNA of the CDR3 is TGTGCCTGGAGTCCTCCAATGAATGAGCAGTTCTTC. It is translated as CAWSPPMNEQFF.

This clone was counted once. The chain employs TRBV9 and TRBJ2-1; possible D gene TRBD1, 5 bases. Germline V gene lookup returns CDR1 SGDLS and CDR2 YYNGEE. The germline V and J ends were trimmed by 2 bases and 0 bases, with 15 bases remaining between them. The CDR3 runs 17 residues. CDR3 in amino acids: CASSVSITGSSYNEQFF. The CDR3, as DNA: TGTGCCAGCAGCGTTTCTATTACAGGCAGCTCCTACAATGAGCAGTTCTTC.

This clone was seen more than once but under ten times. V gene TRBV14 combines with J gene TRBJ2-5; D not resolved. The CDR3 is 13 amino acids. V was shortened by 1 base and J by 8 bases, with 11 bases between the two germline ends. CDR1 is SGHDN, CDR2 FVKESK, per germline. CDR3 loop: CASSQAILGTQYF. CDR3 coding DNA: TGTGCCAGCAGCCAAGCCATCCTAGGAACCCAGTACTTC. Full variable domain (remainder filled in from reference TRBV14 and TRBJ2-5): EAGVTQFPSHSVIEKGQTVTLRCDPISGHDNLYWYRRVMGKEIKFLLHFVKESKQDESGMPNNRFLAERTGGTYSTLKVQPAELEDSGVYFCASSQAILGTQYFGPGTRLLVL.

CDR3 sequence reads: CSTRQMNTEAFF. CDR3 nucleotide sequence: TGCAGCACCCGACAGATGAACACTGAAGCTTTCTTT. V usage is TRBV29-1 and J usage is TRBJ1-1, with a weak D call TRBD1 (5 bases). Trimming removed 8 bases at V and 0 bases at J, with 10 bases between. This CDR3 is built from 12 residues. Germline V CDR1 and CDR2: SQVTM, ANQGSEA.

The chain uses TRBV7-9 and TRBJ1-1; weak D call: TRBD1 (5 bases). Germline V lookup: CDR1 SEHNR, CDR2 FQNEAQ (reference sequence). This CDR3 region has 14 residues. The V and J ends lost 6 bases and 4 bases respectively, with 15 bases between them. CDR3 in DNA: TGTGCCAGCAGAAATCAGGGCCTGCGCACTGAAGCTTTCTTT. As protein: CASRNQGLRTEAFF.

V is TRBV27 and J is TRBJ2-7; no firm D call. In germline, CDR1 is MNHEY, CDR2 SMNVEV (reference sequence). The CDR3 spans 14 residues. The germline V and J ends were trimmed by 6 bases and 7 bases, with 19 bases remaining between them. The CDR3 DNA sequence: TGTGCCAGCAGGCCCCCCGCCGCGGCTCGGGAGCAGTACTTC. It specifies CASRPPAAAREQYF.

The J gene is TRBJ2-6, the V gene TRBV7-2, with 10 bases aligning to TRBD1. V trimming: 1 base; J trimming: 9 bases; junction bases outside the gene matches: 6. Per the germline V gene, CDR1 is SGHTA and CDR2 is FQGNSA. This CDR3 spans 16 amino acids. CDR3 sequence reads: CASSLVGTGAVNVLTF. The CDR3 DNA sequence: TGTGCCAGCAGCTTAGTAGGGACAGGGGCGGTCAACGTCCTGACTTTC.

The rearrangement joins TRBV25-1 to TRBJ2-7, with 9 bases that match TRBD1. There are 13 residues in the CDR3. The V gene's germline CDR1 is MGHDK and CDR2 SYGVNS. V gave up 8 bases and J gave up 3 bases; unmatched junction bases: 5. Here the CDR3 reads CASGTGKGYEQYF. The CDR3, as DNA: TGTGCCAGCGGGACAGGGAAAGGCTACGAGCAGTACTTC.

As for this clone: The sample contains more than one DNA sequence encoding this CDR3. The rearrangement joins TRBV10-3 to TRBJ2-1, with no clear D. V lost 3 bases and J 7 bases, leaving 4 bases between the germline ends. This CDR3 has 11 amino acids. Germline V gene data show CDR1 as ENHRY and CDR2 as SYGVKD. The CDR3 loop is CAISDRNEQFF. In nucleotides, the CDR3 is TGTGCCATCAGTGATAGAAATGAGCAGTTCTTC.

With regard to this clone: Other DNA sequences of this sample code for an identical CDR3. CDR3 loop: CAWSGGLQETQYF. CDR3 DNA: TGTGCCTGGAGTGGGGGACTTCAAGAGACCCAGTACTTC. The gene calls are TRBV30 and TRBJ2-5; possible D gene TRBD2, 6 bases. The V end lost 1 base, the J end lost 2 bases, and 8 bases lay between the germline ends. The CDR3 is made up of 13 amino acids. Germline V gene sequence: CDR1 GTSNPN, CDR2 SVGIG (reference sequence). The full variable domain, with the rest looked up from reference TRBV30 and TRBJ2-5, is SQTIHQWPATLVQPVGSPLSLECTVEGTSNPNLYWYRQAAGRGLQLLFYSVGIGQISSEVPQNLSASRPQDRQFILSSKKLLLSDSGFYLCAWSGGLQETQYFGPGTRLLVL.

This sequence joins TRBV7-8 and TRBJ1-5; 7 positions agree with TRBD1. This CDR3 has 15 residues. With V trimmed by 8 bases and J by 2 bases, 9 bases remained unmatched. Germline values: CDR1 SGHVS, CDR2 FQNEAQ. DNA of the CDR3: TGTGCCAGCGGGACAGTCCGGACGGGCAATCAGCCCCAGCATTTT. As protein: CASGTVRTGNQPQHF.

This clone has a handful of counts. The chain uses TRBV18 and TRBJ2-5; D not resolved. The CDR3 covers 13 residues. In germline, CDR1 is KGHSH, CDR2 LQKENI. V lost 2 bases and J lost 5, with 9 bases in between. The CDR3 bases are TGTGCCAGCTCACCAAAGTCTACTGAGACCCAGTACTTC. Its translation: CASSPKSTETQYF.

The V call is TRBV29-1, the J call TRBJ2-7; TRBD2 matches at 8 bases. The CDR3 runs 13 residues. V was pared by 4 bases and J by 4 bases, with 6 bases of the junction left unmatched. The germline gives CDR1 SQVTM, CDR2 ANQGSEA. The CDR3 protein is CSVAGLARYEQYF. CDR3 bases: TGCAGCGTTGCTGGACTAGCTCGATACGAGCAGTACTTC.

This clone has more than one count but fewer than ten. The rearrangement joins TRBV29-1 to TRBJ1-2; D gene ambiguous. The CDR3 is made up of 12 amino acids. Germline-derived CDR1 and CDR2 are SQVTM and ANQGSEA. The V gene lost 4 bases and the J gene lost 2 bases, with 8 bases spanning the gap. CDR3 loop: CSVGTPNYGYTF. The CDR3 DNA reads as TGCAGCGTTGGGACCCCCAACTATGGCTACACCTTC. The full variable domain, rest sourced from reference TRBV29-1 and TRBJ1-2, is SAVISQKPSRDICQRGTSLTIQCQVDSQVTMMFWYRQQPGQSLTLIATANQGSEATYESGFVIDKFPISRPNLTFSTLTVSNMSPEDSSIYLCSVGTPNYGYTFGSGTRLTVV.

V is TRBV5-4 and J is TRBJ2-7, with 8 bases identical to TRBD2. Germline V gene sequence: CDR1 SGHNT, CDR2 YYREEE (reference sequence). Trimming cost V 0 bases and J 5 bases; bases outside gene matches: 7. The CDR3 loop spans 15 amino acids. The CDR3 sequence: CASSLEAGGWNEQYF. CDR3 nucleotides: TGTGCCAGCAGCTTGGAGGCGGGAGGATGGAACGAGCAGTACTTC.